This TCR beta chain was identified in a study of metastatic and nonmetastatic thyroid tumors. About the study: Patients with malignant and benign thyroid disease provided blood and tumor or nodule tissue, whose repertoires were compared. Study findings and constraints: Relative to benign nodules, malignant thyroid tumors were reportedly characterized by significantly elevated TCR beta diversity in blood and tumor.

By proportion, this clone is medium-sized (0.01 to 0.1%). Its antigen remains unknown. As processed by the authors: The study's classifier, a distant-metastasis tool for papillary thyroid cancer, was built using CDR3 differences across clinicopathological groups. Using MiXCR, TCRdb reanalyzed the PCR reads. TCRdb's processing, not the authors' own work, is the source of the V and J calls. This sample has approximately 40,000 clones, with around 20% found just once. All patients were treatment-naive before thyroid surgery. Trimming cost V 7 bases and J 0 bases, with 12 bases left between them. Germline V CDR1 and CDR2: MNHNS, SASEGT. This CDR3 is 14 amino acids long.

Sequenced: blood. The sequence derives from a female donor with papillary thyroid cancer or a benign thyroid nodule (not recorded which). Some clones in this sample may be carry-over from other donors' samples. The chain links TRBV6-1 to TRBJ1-1; no firm D call. CDR3 protein: CASKAGNMNTEAFF. CDR3 DNA sequence: TGTGCCAGCAAGGCGGGGAACATGAACACTGAAGCTTTCTTT.